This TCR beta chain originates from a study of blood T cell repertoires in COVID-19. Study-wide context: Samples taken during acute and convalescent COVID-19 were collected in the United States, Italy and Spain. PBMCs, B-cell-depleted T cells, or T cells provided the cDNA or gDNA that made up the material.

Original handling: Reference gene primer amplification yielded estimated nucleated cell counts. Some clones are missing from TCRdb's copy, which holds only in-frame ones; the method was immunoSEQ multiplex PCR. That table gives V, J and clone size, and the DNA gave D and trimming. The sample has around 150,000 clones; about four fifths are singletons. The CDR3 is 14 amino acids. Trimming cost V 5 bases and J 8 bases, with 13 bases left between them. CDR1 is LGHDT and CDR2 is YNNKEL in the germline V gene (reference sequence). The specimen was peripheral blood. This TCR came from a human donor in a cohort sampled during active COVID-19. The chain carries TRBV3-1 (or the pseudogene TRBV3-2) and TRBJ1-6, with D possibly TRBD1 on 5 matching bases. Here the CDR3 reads CASSERQKHSPLHF. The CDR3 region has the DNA TGTGCCAGCAGCGAACGACAGAAGCATTCACCCCTCCACTTT.